The next 24 T cell receptor beta chains were all read from a single sample in a study of blood T cell repertoires in COVID-19. Measured with immunoSEQ multiplex PCR; TCRdb has only the in-frame clones, and not every one. The repertoire holds 150,000 to 200,000 clones, with more than 65% as singletons. Input material: peripheral blood. The receptors derive from a human donor with acute or convalescent COVID-19. The donor label of this sample is uncertain.

This chain's CDR3 is CASSFNEQYF. CDR3 nucleotides: TGTGCCAGCAGCTTCAACGAGCAGTACTTC. V and J are TRBV5-8 and TRBJ2-7, with D unresolved. Looked up from germline, CDR1 is SGHTS and CDR2 is YDEGEE. The germline V and J ends were trimmed by 2 bases and 5 bases, with 2 bases remaining between them. The CDR3 loop spans 10 amino acids. The full variable domain, in which reference TRBV5-8 and TRBJ2-7 provide the parts outside the CDR3, is EAGVTQSPTHLIKTRGQQATLRCSPISGHTSVYWYQQALGLGLQFLLWYDEGEERNRGNFPPRFSGRQFPNYSSELNVNALELEDSALYLCASSFNEQYFGPGTRLTVT.

The chain couples TRBV9 to TRBJ1-3, with D tentatively TRBD1 (5 bases). The CDR3 is 16 amino acids. Germline V gives CDR1 SGDLS, CDR2 YYNGEE. The V gene lost 3 bases and the J gene lost 0 bases, with 13 bases spanning the gap. The CDR3 nucleotides read TGTGCCAGCAGCGCCGGGACTATTTCCTCTGGAAACACCATATATTTT. It is translated as CASSAGTISSGNTIYF.

This clone was counted only a few times. The CDR3 DNA sequence: TGTGCCAGCAGTGACGGAACAGCCTCCTACGAGCAGTACTTC. It yields the protein CASSDGTASYEQYF. V usage is TRBV6-4 and J usage is TRBJ2-7; D is uncertain. The CDR3 totals 14 residues. From germline, CDR1 is MRHNA and CDR2 SNTAGT. V was pared by 2 bases and J by 0 bases, with 8 bases between.

The chain combines TRBV5-4 with TRBJ1-2, with 11 nucleotides matching TRBD1. The J segment lost 8 bases and the V segment lost 0 bases, leaving 6 bases of the junction unmatched. The CDR3 is 15 residues long. The germline V gene has CDR1 SGHNT and CDR2 YYREEE (reference sequence). This chain's CDR3 is CASSLARTGGKGYTF. The CDR3 nucleotides are TGTGCCAGCAGCTTGGCCAGGACAGGGGGCAAAGGCTACACCTTC. The variable domain in full, completed from reference TRBV5-4 and TRBJ1-2, reads ETGVTQSPTHLIKTRGQQVTLRCSSQSGHNTVSWYQQALGQGPQFIFQYYREEENGRGNFPPRFSGLQFPNYSSELNVNALELDDSALYLCASSLARTGGKGYTFGSGTRLTVV.

The chain has TRBV2 and TRBJ1-2; D might be TRBD1 (5 bases). V was pared by 7 bases and J by 4 bases, with 13 bases between. The CDR3 loop spans 13 amino acids. Looked up from germline, CDR1 is SNHLY and CDR2 is FYNNEI. CDR3 amino acids: CASTSGHPYGYTF. The CDR3, as DNA: TGTGCCAGCACCTCCGGACACCCCTATGGCTACACCTTC.

With regard to this clone: The same CDR3 is also encoded by other DNA sequences in this sample. The chain combines TRBV19 with TRBJ2-2; weak D call: TRBD1 (6 bases). This CDR3 is 13 amino acids long. V dropped 5 bases and J dropped 4 bases, with 8 bases sitting between them. Per germline, CDR1 LNHDA and CDR2 SQIVND (reference sequence). The chain's CDR3 is CASSGGLTGELFF. The CDR3 coding sequence is TGTGCCAGTAGTGGGGGCCTCACCGGGGAGCTGTTTTTT.

The chain joins TRBV19 to TRBJ2-2, with D possibly matching TRBD1 (6 bases). Deletions cut 9 bases from V and 2 bases from J, with 13 bases between. The CDR3 sequence is 14 residues long. Germline loops: CDR1 LNHDA, CDR2 SQIVND (reference sequence). CDR3 residues: CASTGTSNTGELFF. CDR3 in DNA: TGTGCCAGCACCGGGACATCTAACACCGGGGAGCTGTTTTTT.

J is TRBJ1-4 and V is TRBV2; D is unclear. The germline V gene has CDR1 SNHLY and CDR2 FYNNEI. Trimming shortened V by 10 bases and J by 7 bases, and 19 bases separated the two germline ends. The CDR3 sequence is 14 residues long. CDR3 in amino acids: CATLPGERIEKLFF. The CDR3 DNA sequence: TGTGCCACCCTCCCCGGGGAAAGGATTGAAAAACTGTTTTTT.

The chain combines TRBV27 with TRBJ1-5, with TRBD1 matching 7 bases. The V gene's germline CDR1 is MNHEY and CDR2 SMNVEV (reference sequence). CDR3 length equals 13 residues. J lost 6 bases, V lost 9 bases, and 8 bases had no gene match. The CDR3 coding sequence is TGTGCCAGTGGTACAGGGGCCCCTCAGCCCCAGCATTTT. Its protein product is CASGTGAPQPQHF.

V gene TRBV2 combines with J gene TRBJ2-1; TRBD2 matches 12 bases. CDR1 is SNHLY, CDR2 FYNNEI, per germline. After removal of 11 bases from V and 10 bases from J, the junction contained 12 bases not matched to a gene. CDR3 size: 14 residues. CDR3 DNA sequence: TGTGCCGCCATGCCCGGACTAGCGGGACGGGAGCAGTTCTTC. Translation gives CAAMPGLAGREQFF.

The J gene is TRBJ1-4, the V gene TRBV21-1. TRBV21-1 is a documented pseudogene. This CDR3 has 20 amino acids. CDR3 bases: TGTGCCAGCAGCTCCGGGGGACCGGAAAATGGCCGTCGTACTAATGAAAAACTGTTTTTT. Translated, it gives CASSSGGPENGRRTNEKLFF.

This chain links TRBV7-9 with TRBJ1-1; 7 bases line up with TRBD1. Germline-derived CDR1 and CDR2 are SEHNR and FQNEAQ (reference sequence). The CDR3 totals 16 residues. V dropped 5 bases and J dropped 0; count of bases not matched to a gene: 9. CDR3 in DNA: TGTGCCAGCAGCAAGCCGGGACAGATCATGAACACTGAAGCTTTCTTT. Translating it yields CASSKPGQIMNTEAFF.

Only a few counts were recorded for this clone. This chain uses TRBV30 with TRBJ2-1, with TRBD2 matching 8 bases. The junction had 19 bases not matched to a gene; V was cut back by 3 bases and J by 15 bases. The CDR3 spans 15 residues. Looked up from germline, CDR1 is GTSNPN and CDR2 is SVGIG (reference sequence). CDR3 in DNA: TGTGCCTGGAGCAAAGGACTAGCTTTTGATCGGGGCCGGTTCTTC. This sequence encodes CAWSKGLAFDRGRFF.

V and J are TRBV6-1 and TRBJ1-3, with no clear D. CDR3 length equals 14 residues. With 2 bases removed from V and 3 bases from J, the gap between germline ends came to 8 bases. Germline-derived CDR1 and CDR2 are MNHNS and SASEGT. CDR3 in DNA: TGTGCCAGCAGTGAATTGTTCTATGGAAACACCATATATTTT. It translates to CASSELFYGNTIYF.

The J gene is TRBJ1-1, the V gene TRBV21-1; TRBD1 reflects the table's D call only, with no check against the DNA. TRBV21-1 is given as a pseudogene. The length of the CDR3 is 16 residues. The CDR3 sequence: CASSRQRCQGFTEAFF. CDR3 coding DNA: TGTGCCAGCAGCAGACAAAGGTGCCAGGGCTTCACTGAAGCTTTCTTT.

This chain connects TRBV2 to TRBJ1-2, with a weak D call TRBD1 (5 bases). The germline V and J ends were trimmed by 6 bases and 7 bases, with 18 bases remaining between them. Germline CDR1 is SNHLY and CDR2 is FYNNEI. This CDR3 has 14 residues. CDR3 sequence: CASRPEQGGGGYTF. CDR3 nucleotide sequence: TGTGCCAGCAGGCCCGAGCAGGGTGGTGGTGGCTACACCTTC.

The J gene is TRBJ2-3, the V gene TRBV7-3, with 14 bases aligning to TRBD2. The CDR3 has 16 residues. Germline V gene sequence: CDR1 SGHTA, CDR2 FQGTGA. Germline trimming cut 4 bases from V and 5 bases from J; bases unmatched to any gene: 5. The CDR3 region has the DNA TGTGCCAGCAGCTCGGGACTAGCGGGAGCGGGAGATACGCAGTATTTT. Its protein is CASSSGLAGAGDTQYF.

The V gene is TRBV18, the J gene TRBJ1-4; D might be TRBD1 (6 bases). Trimming stripped 2 bases from V and 11 bases from J, with 12 bases between. In germline, CDR1 is KGHSH, CDR2 LQKENI. CDR3 length: 13 residues. As DNA, the CDR3 is TGTGCCAGCTCACCATTGGACAGCCCGAAACTGTTTTTT. Its translation is CASSPLDSPKLFF.

V usage is TRBV2 and J usage is TRBJ2-6; 7 bases align to TRBD1. Germline lookup yields CDR1 SNHLY and CDR2 FYNNEI. The CDR3 contains 15 residues. J gave up 2 bases and V 6 bases, and 4 bases lay outside the gene matches. The CDR3 DNA follows: TGTGCCAGCAGGCCTACAGGGGCTGGGGCCAACGTCCTGACTTTC. Translating it yields CASRPTGAGANVLTF.

The chain employs TRBV5-4 and TRBJ1-1; D is uncertain. Germline V gene lookup returns CDR1 SGHNT and CDR2 YYREEE (reference sequence). CDR3 length equals 17 residues. Between the trimmed V and J ends, which lost 3 bases and 4 bases, there was a span of 22 bases. CDR3 in amino acids: CASSSRREGFKGTEAFF. The CDR3 nucleotides are TGTGCCAGCAGCTCCCGCCGGGAAGGTTTTAAGGGCACTGAAGCTTTCTTT.

The chain has TRBV3-1 (or the pseudogene TRBV3-2) and TRBJ1-4, with TRBD1 matching over 7 bases. Germline assignment: CDR1 LGHDT and CDR2 YNNKEL (reference sequence). V trimming: 0 bases; J trimming: 1 base; junction bases outside the gene matches: 5. This CDR3 is built from 17 residues. The CDR3 sequence is CASSQEMQGVTNEKLFF. Written as DNA, the CDR3 is TGTGCCAGCAGCCAAGAGATGCAGGGGGTAACTAATGAAAAACTGTTTTTT.

This clone was counted a few times. This rearrangement joins TRBV2 to TRBJ1-2; TRBD1 might be the D (6 bases). V shed 4 bases and J shed 8 bases, with 11 bases lying between them. CDR1 is SNHLY, CDR2 FYNNEI, per germline. The CDR3 is made up of 12 amino acids. CDR3 protein: CASSGYRVGYTF. For the CDR3, the DNA is TGTGCCAGCAGTGGATACAGGGTCGGCTACACCTTC.

The chain joins TRBV25-1 to TRBJ2-1; 11 positions agree with TRBD1. Germline V lookup: CDR1 MGHDK, CDR2 SYGVNS. This CDR3 has 14 amino acids. V lost 9 bases and J lost 6; bases outside the gene matches: 7. CDR3 protein: CASPDRGLSNEQFF. In DNA, the CDR3 is TGTGCCAGTCCGGACAGGGGGCTTTCCAATGAGCAGTTCTTC. Filled out from reference TRBV25-1 and TRBJ2-1, the complete variable domain reads EADIYQTPRYLVIGTGKKITLECSQTMGHDKMYWYQQDPGMELHLIHYSYGVNSTEKGDLSSESTVSRIRTEHFPLTLESARPSHTSQYLCASPDRGLSNEQFFGPGTRLTVL.

The J gene is TRBJ1-4, the V gene TRBV5-6, with D tentatively TRBD1 (6 bases). The CDR3 covers 14 residues. V lost 4 bases and J 3 bases, leaving 10 bases between the germline ends. Per the germline V gene, CDR1 is SGHDT and CDR2 is YYEEEE. CDR3 in DNA: TGTGCCAGCAGCCAAGGGGGAGCTAATGAAAAACTGTTTTTT. It codes for CASSQGGANEKLFF.